Here is one T cell receptor (beta chain) with its context. The sample is drawn from a study of blood T cell repertoires in COVID-19. The CDR3 is 15 amino acids. CDR1 is KGHDR and CDR2 is SFDVKD in the germline V gene. With 6 bases clipped from V and 7 bases from J, the junction kept 7 bases outside the gene matches. This table comes from immunoSEQ multiplex PCR, and its TCRdb copy is limited to in-frame clones, with some not included. The top ten hold approximately 22% of the sample, which has approximately 110,000 clones, less than 85% seen once. The J gene is TRBJ2-1, the V gene TRBV24-1; TRBD2 matches 11 bases. Sequenced: peripheral blood. The TCR sequence derives from a man between 65 and 80 years old with active or convalescent COVID-19. The CDR3, as DNA: TGTGCCACCAGTACACCGGGACTAGCGGCGAATGAGCAGTTCTTC. It encodes CATSTPGLAANEQFF.